A single sample gave rise to the 24 T cell receptor beta chains below, sequenced in a study of human T cells and chemical hapten exposure. Whole blood, unfractionated, served as the material for total RNA extraction. TCRdb fed the 5' RACE reads into MiXCR, producing one record per CDR3 protein. Counted here are about 140,000 distinct CDR3 sequences, about 4% occurring once; the ten biggest clones make up around 1.4%. These receptors all stem from a female donor in good health.

This clonotype was found many times. The gene calls are TRBV4-3 and TRBJ2-5, with a tentative D call TRBD1 (6 bases). The V gene's germline CDR1 is LGHNA and CDR2 YSLEER. The CDR3 consists of 15 residues. Between the trimmed V and J ends, which lost 8 bases and 2 bases, there was a span of 18 bases. The CDR3 spells CASSINRDTQETQYF. The CDR3 DNA reads as TGCGCCAGCTCCATTAACCGGGACACACAAGAGACCCAGTACTTC.

This clonotype was seen a few times. The chain is built from TRBV7-3 and TRBJ2-3; D ambiguous. The length of the CDR3 is 13 residues. From germline, CDR1 is SGHTA and CDR2 FQGTGA. Trimming stripped 3 bases from V and 0 bases from J, with 4 bases between. The CDR3 region has the DNA TGTGCCAGCAGCTTCCCTAGCACAGATACGCAGTATTTT. The encoded protein is CASSFPSTDTQYF.

This clonotype was seen a single time. Given a much more abundant clone one base away, this may be a read error. V usage is TRBV27 and J usage is TRBJ1-4; tentative D call: TRBD1 (6 bases). Germline V gene data show CDR1 as MNHEY and CDR2 as SMNVEV (reference sequence). The CDR3 runs 16 residues. The CDR3 spells CVSSPRQGQANEKLFF. In DNA form, the CDR3 reads TGTGTCAGCAGTCCACGGCAGGGGCAGGCTAATGAAAAACTGTTTTTT.

A remark on this clonotype: This may be a read error: a much more frequent sequence differs by one nucleotide. The V and J genes are TRBV5-6 and TRBJ1-2, with D unclear. The CDR3 contains 13 residues. The V end was cut by 0 bases, the J end by 8 bases, with 11 bases between. CDR1 is SGHDT, CDR2 YYEEEE, per germline. The CDR3 nucleotides read TGTGCCAGCAGCTTGGGAATAGGGAAAGGCTACACCTTC. It is translated as CASSLGIGKGYTF.

At least ten counts were recorded for this clonotype. The rearrangement joins TRBV12-3 or TRBV12-4 to TRBJ1-2, with TRBD1 as a possible D gene (5 bases). CDR3 length equals 17 residues. The ends were cut back, 5 bases at V and 0 bases at J, with 19 bases in the middle. The CDR3 bases are TGTGCCAGCAGTCCTGTTGACGACAGATTCTCTAACTATGGCTACACCTTC. Its protein product is CASSPVDDRFSNYGYTF.

V gene TRBV29-1 combines with J gene TRBJ2-6; D ambiguous. Germline assignment: CDR1 SQVTM and CDR2 ANQGSEA. Trimming cost V 8 bases and J 2 bases, with 10 bases left between them. This CDR3 has 13 amino acids. CDR3 protein: CSFRAAGANVLTF. CDR3 DNA sequence: TGCAGCTTCCGGGCAGCTGGGGCCAACGTCCTGACTTTC.

This clonotype appeared a few times. The chain joins TRBV5-5 to TRBJ1-4; no reliable D call. Germline lookup yields CDR1 SGHKS and CDR2 YYEKEE (reference sequence). The CDR3 runs 11 residues. V shed 0 bases and J shed 11 bases, with 5 bases lying between them. The CDR3 DNA reads TGTGCCAGCAGCTTGGATTGTAAACTGTTTTTT. Translation gives CASSLDCKLFF. The complete variable domain, with remaining parts taken from reference TRBV5-5 and TRBJ1-4, reads DAGVTQSPTHLIKTRGQQVTLRCSPISGHKSVSWYQQVLGQGPQFIFQYYEKEERGRGNFPDRFSARQFPNYSSELNVNALLLGDSALYLCASSLDCKLFFGSGTQLSVL.

V and J are TRBV15 and TRBJ1-1; D unclear. CDR3 length: 14 amino acids. V lost 3 bases to trimming and J lost 5 bases, with 13 bases between them. Per germline, CDR1 LNHNV and CDR2 YYDKDF (reference sequence). Here the CDR3 reads CATSSDGKGTEAFF. The CDR3 DNA reads TGTGCCACCAGCAGTGACGGCAAGGGAACTGAAGCTTTCTTT.

This chain links TRBV30 with TRBJ2-7; D may match TRBD1 or TRBD2 (5 bases each). This CDR3 region has 12 residues. Germline CDR1 reads GTSNPN; CDR2 reads SVGIG (reference sequence). V was cut by 1 base and J by 6 bases, with 10 bases left in between. CDR3 DNA: TGTGCCTGGAGTGCGTCAGGGAGCGAGCAGTACTTC. Its translation is CAWSASGSEQYF.

This clonotype has a count of ten or more. The chain uses TRBV18 and TRBJ2-1; D gene uncertain. CDR3 length: 13 amino acids. V was clipped by 4 bases and J by 5 bases, with 9 bases between them. From germline, CDR1 is KGHSH and CDR2 LQKENI. The CDR3 sequence: CASSRNRDNEQFF. The CDR3 bases are TGTGCCAGCTCACGCAACCGGGACAATGAGCAGTTCTTC.

This clonotype was recorded at least ten times. The CDR3 nucleotides read TGTGCCAGCAAAATGCGCTCCTACAATGAGCAGTTCTTC. Its translation: CASKMRSYNEQFF. The chain carries TRBV7-8 and TRBJ2-1; D is uncertain. The length of the CDR3 is 13 residues. The germline V gene has CDR1 SGHVS and CDR2 FQNEAQ. V was clipped by 7 bases and J by 0 bases, with 7 bases between them.

At least ten counts were recorded for this clonotype. V usage is TRBV30 and J usage is TRBJ1-5; D possibly corresponds to TRBD1 (6 bases). The CDR3 runs to 15 residues. Trimming removed 0 bases at V and 2 bases at J, with 11 bases between. CDR1 is GTSNPN and CDR2 is SVGIG in the germline V gene (reference sequence). The CDR3 reads CAWSVGAGGNQPQHF. In DNA, the CDR3 is TGTGCCTGGAGTGTGGGGGCAGGGGGCAATCAGCCCCAGCATTTT.

This clonotype occurred many times. This chain links TRBV12-3 or TRBV12-4 with TRBJ2-1, with TRBD2 as a possible D gene (7 bases). This CDR3 is 16 amino acids long. Trimming took off 4 bases at V and 0 bases at J, with 13 bases between the two ends. DNA for the CDR3: TGTGCCAGCAGTTCGGAGGGGGGGAGCTCCTACAATGAGCAGTTCTTC. It encodes CASSSEGGSSYNEQFF.

This clonotype was seen only a few times. The CDR3 sequence: CASSAWSLSGANVLTF. CDR3 in DNA: TGCGCCAGCAGCGCATGGTCGCTCTCTGGGGCCAACGTCCTGACTTTC. V gene TRBV5-1 combines with J gene TRBJ2-6; no clear D gene. Trimming cost V 4 bases and J 0 bases, with 11 bases left between them. CDR1 is SGHRS and CDR2 is YFSETQ in the germline V gene. The CDR3 runs to 16 residues.

On this clonotype: A much more abundant neighbour one base away suggests this may be a read error. The chain has TRBV19 and TRBJ1-5, with a weak D call TRBD1 (5 bases). Trimming took 3 bases from V and 5 from J, leaving 11 bases between them. The length of the CDR3 is 14 residues. Germline lookup yields CDR1 LNHDA and CDR2 SQIVND (reference sequence). CDR3 sequence reads: CASSIPGWYQPQHF. The CDR3 nucleotides read TGTGCCAGTAGTATCCCAGGGTGGTATCAGCCCCAGCATTTT.

This clonotype was observed many times. This rearrangement joins TRBV28 to TRBJ2-3, with a possible D match to TRBD2 (6 bases). V was trimmed by 2 bases and J by 0 bases, leaving 9 bases between them. The germline V gene encodes CDR1 MDHEN and CDR2 SYDVKM. This CDR3 has 15 amino acids. CDR3 DNA: TGTGCCAGCAGTTTAGGAGGGACTAGCACAGATACGCAGTATTTT. This encodes CASSLGGTSTDTQYF.

This clonotype was seen many times. This chain uses TRBV7-2 with TRBJ1-2; D is unresolved. The V end lost 1 base, the J end lost 8 bases, and 14 bases lay between the germline ends. The CDR3 has 14 amino acids. Germline lookup yields CDR1 SGHTA and CDR2 FQGNSA. CDR3: CASSLVGVARGYTF. The CDR3, as DNA: TGTGCCAGCAGCTTAGTAGGCGTCGCGCGCGGCTACACCTTC.

This clonotype was counted ten times or more. The chain joins TRBV12-3 or TRBV12-4 to TRBJ1-5; TRBD1 aligns across 7 bases. The J segment lost 0 bases and the V segment lost 9 bases, leaving 5 bases of the junction unmatched. The CDR3 is 14 amino acids. DNA for the CDR3: TGTGCCAGTAAACAGGGGATTAGCAATCAGCCCCAGCATTTT. It yields the protein CASKQGISNQPQHF.

This clonotype was picked up many times. The chain couples TRBV6-6 to TRBJ2-7; 12 bases line up with TRBD2. The CDR3 runs 14 residues. Germline CDR1 and CDR2: MNHNY and SVGAGI (reference sequence). V gave up 6 bases and J gave up 4 bases; unmatched junction bases: 4. The CDR3 nucleotides read TGTGCCAGCAGAAGGACTAGCGGGGAATACGAGCAGTACTTC. This translates into CASRRTSGEYEQYF.

This clonotype has a count of ten or more. The chain employs TRBV6-6 and TRBJ1-5, with 7 nucleotides matching TRBD1. The CDR3 has 14 residues. V dropped 6 bases and J dropped 0; count of bases not matched to a gene: 2. Per the germline V gene, CDR1 is MNHNY and CDR2 is SVGAGI (reference sequence). The DNA for the CDR3 is TGTGCCAGCAGAGGACAGGTTAGCAATCAGCCCCAGCATTTT. It codes for CASRGQVSNQPQHF.

This clonotype was seen many times. The CDR3 is CASSFPGGPDTQYF. Here the CDR3 DNA reads TGCGCCAGCAGCTTCCCGGGGGGCCCAGATACGCAGTATTTT. V is TRBV5-1 and J is TRBJ2-3; possibly TRBD2 for D (7 bases). V lost 2 bases, J lost 4 bases, and 11 bases lay in between. Looked up from germline, CDR1 is SGHRS and CDR2 is YFSETQ. CDR3 length: 14 residues. Full variable domain (rest looked up from reference TRBV5-1 and TRBJ2-3): KAGVTQTPRYLIKTRGQQVTLSCSPISGHRSVSWYQQTPGQGLQFLFEYFSETQRNKGNFPGRFSGRQFSNSRSEMNVSTLELGDSALYLCASSFPGGPDTQYFGPGTRLTVL.

This clonotype was seen repeatedly, ten times or more. The chain employs TRBV20-1 and TRBJ2-3; 8 bases fit TRBD1. CDR1 and CDR2 (germline): DFQATT, SNEGSKA (reference sequence). The CDR3 has 15 amino acids. V trimming: 4 bases; J trimming: 4 bases; junction bases outside the gene matches: 10. The CDR3 region is CSANLRGRRSDTQYF. The DNA of the CDR3 is TGCAGTGCTAACCTCAGGGGGCGCAGGTCAGATACGCAGTATTTT.

In its sample, this clonotype was seen many times. This sequence joins TRBV21-1 and TRBJ1-3. TRBV21-1 is a recognized pseudogene. The CDR3 runs to 15 residues. CDR3 region: CASSKEGKGWNTIYF. The DNA for the CDR3 is TGTGCCAGCAGCAAAGAGGGCAAAGGTTGGAACACCATATATTTT.

About this clonotype: This may arise from a read error, as a much more abundant clone is one base away. The V call is TRBV4-2, the J call TRBJ1-2; no clear D. V was clipped by 1 base and J by 4 bases, with 16 bases between them. This CDR3 has 16 amino acids. Germline CDR1 is LGHNA and CDR2 is YNFKEQ. CDR3 coding DNA: TGTGCCAGCAGCCAAGTTTCGGTCGTGCAGAGCTATGGCTACACCTTC. Amino acids: CASSQVSVVQSYGYTF.